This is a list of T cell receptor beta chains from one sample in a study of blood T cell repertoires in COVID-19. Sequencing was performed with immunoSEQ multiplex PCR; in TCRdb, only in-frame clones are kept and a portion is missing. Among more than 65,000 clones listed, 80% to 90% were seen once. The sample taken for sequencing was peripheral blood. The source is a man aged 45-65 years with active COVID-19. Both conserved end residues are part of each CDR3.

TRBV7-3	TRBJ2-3	CASSSGLTRTDTQYF
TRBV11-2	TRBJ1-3	CASSLFPGTVGGNTIYF
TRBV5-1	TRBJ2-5	CASTPSGRNPRRQYF
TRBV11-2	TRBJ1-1	CATRLARGNTEAFF
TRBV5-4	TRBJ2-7	CASSEIAGGSYEQYF
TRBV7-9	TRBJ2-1	CASSIGGGRANHEQFF
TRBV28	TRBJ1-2	CASSLRQGARGYTF
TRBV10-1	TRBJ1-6	CASSVATDSPLHF
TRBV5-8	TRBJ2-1	CASSTYHEQFF
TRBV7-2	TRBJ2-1	CASSSHRAGVPAEQFF
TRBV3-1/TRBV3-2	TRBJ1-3	CASSQDEVSGNTIYF
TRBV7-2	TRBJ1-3	CASSLGRGGTGNTIYF
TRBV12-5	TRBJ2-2	CASGLVAGGNTGELFF
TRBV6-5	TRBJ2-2	CASLQATNTGELFF
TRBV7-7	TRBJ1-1	CASSLGQNTEAFF
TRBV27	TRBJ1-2	CASSYGAGGHGYTF
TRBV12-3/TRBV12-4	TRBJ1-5	CASSWSPNQPQHF
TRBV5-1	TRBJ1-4	CASRDSSYTNEKLFF
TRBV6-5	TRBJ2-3	CASGLQGTRDTQYF
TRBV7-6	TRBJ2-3	CASSGTSGRSVLSTDTQYF
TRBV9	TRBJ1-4	CASSVESGSEKLFF
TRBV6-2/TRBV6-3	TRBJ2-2	CASSWGQTNTGELFF
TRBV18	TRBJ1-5	CASSPRGQGYQPQHF
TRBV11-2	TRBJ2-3	CASSRQGGLAGVRDTQYF
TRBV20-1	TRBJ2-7	CSARDETEQYF
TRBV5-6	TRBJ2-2	CASSLGGAGELFF
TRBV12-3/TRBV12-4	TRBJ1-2	CASSFGRYYGYTF
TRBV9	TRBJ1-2	CASSVGPGGVYGYTF
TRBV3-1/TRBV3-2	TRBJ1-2	CASSSRSYYGYTF
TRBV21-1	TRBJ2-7	CASSKVLSGKEQYF
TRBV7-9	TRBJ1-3	CASPNRQGNTIYF
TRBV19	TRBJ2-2	CASSIGQNTGELFF
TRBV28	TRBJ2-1	CASRKLAIKSSYNEQFF
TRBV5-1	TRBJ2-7	CASSLGTRADEQYF
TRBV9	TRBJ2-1	CASRGAGGPGEQFF
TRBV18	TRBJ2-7	CASSKTGSYEQYF
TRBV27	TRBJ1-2	CASSLYGTLLNYGYTF